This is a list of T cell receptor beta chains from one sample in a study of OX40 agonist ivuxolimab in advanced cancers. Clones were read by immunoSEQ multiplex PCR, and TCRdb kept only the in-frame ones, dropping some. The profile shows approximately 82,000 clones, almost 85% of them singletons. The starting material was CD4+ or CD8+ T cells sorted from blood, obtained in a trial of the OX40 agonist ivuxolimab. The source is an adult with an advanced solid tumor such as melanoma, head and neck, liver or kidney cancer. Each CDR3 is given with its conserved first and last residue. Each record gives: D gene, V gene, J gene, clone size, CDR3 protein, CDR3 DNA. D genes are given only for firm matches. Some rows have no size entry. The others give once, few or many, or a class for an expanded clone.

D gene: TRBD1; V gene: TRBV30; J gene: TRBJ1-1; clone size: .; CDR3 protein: CAWSTDRELTEAFF; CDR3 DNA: TGTGCCTGGAGTACCGACAGGGAATTAACTGAAGCTTTCTTT
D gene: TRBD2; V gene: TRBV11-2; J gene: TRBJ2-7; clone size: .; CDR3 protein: CASSLERLAGPEGVDEQYF; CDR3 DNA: TGTGCCAGCAGCTTAGAACGCCTAGCGGGCCCCGAAGGCGTCGACGAGCAGTACTTC
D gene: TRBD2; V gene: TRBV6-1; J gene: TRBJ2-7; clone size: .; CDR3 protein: CASSEASGRNYEQYF; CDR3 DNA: TGTGCCAGCAGTGAAGCTAGCGGGAGGAACTACGAGCAGTACTTC
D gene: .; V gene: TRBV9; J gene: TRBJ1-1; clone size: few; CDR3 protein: CASSVGAVSTTEAFF; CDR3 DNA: TGTGCCAGCAGCGTAGGGGCCGTCAGTACCACTGAAGCTTTCTTT
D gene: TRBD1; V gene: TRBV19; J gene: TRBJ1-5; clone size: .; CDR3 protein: CASKGILAGQGANQPQHF; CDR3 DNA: TGTGCCAGTAAAGGGATACTGGCGGGACAGGGGGCCAATCAGCCCCAGCATTTT
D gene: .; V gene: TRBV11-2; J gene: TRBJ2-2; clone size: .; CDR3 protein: CASSLAPNTGELFF; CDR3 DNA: TGTGCCAGCAGCTTAGCCCCCAACACCGGGGAGCTGTTTTTT
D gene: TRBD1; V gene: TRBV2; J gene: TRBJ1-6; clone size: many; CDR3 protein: CASSNRDSNSPLHF; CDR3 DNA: TGTGCCAGCAGTAACCGGGACAGCAATTCACCCCTCCACTTT
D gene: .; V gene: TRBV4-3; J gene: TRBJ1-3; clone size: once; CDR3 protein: CASSHERRSGNTIYF; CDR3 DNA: TGCGCCAGCAGCCATGAAAGACGCTCTGGAAACACCATATATTTT
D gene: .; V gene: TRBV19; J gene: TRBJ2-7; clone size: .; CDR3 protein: CASSITGYDAEQYF; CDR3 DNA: TGTGCCAGTAGTATTACGGGGTATGATGCCGAGCAGTACTTC
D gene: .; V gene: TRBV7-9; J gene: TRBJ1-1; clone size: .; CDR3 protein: CASSLSMRDTEAFF; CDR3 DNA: TGTGCCAGCAGCTTAAGTATGCGGGACACTGAAGCTTTCTTT
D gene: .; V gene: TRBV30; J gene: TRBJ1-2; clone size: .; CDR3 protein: CAWSVALSGYTF; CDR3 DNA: TGTGCCTGGAGTGTGGCCCTGAGTGGCTACACCTTC
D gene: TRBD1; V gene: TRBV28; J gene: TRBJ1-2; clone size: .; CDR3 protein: CASSSPTGGLYGYTF; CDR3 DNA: TGTGCCAGCAGCTCCCCGACAGGGGGCCTTTATGGCTACACCTTC
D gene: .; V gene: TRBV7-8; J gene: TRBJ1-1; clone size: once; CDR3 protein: CASSLARVRTNTEAFF; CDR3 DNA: TGTGCCAGCAGCTTAGCGCGTGTCAGGACGAACACTGAAGCTTTCTTT
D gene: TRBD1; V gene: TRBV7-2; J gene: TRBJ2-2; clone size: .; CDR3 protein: CASSFDRGINTGELFF; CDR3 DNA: TGTGCCAGCAGCTTTGACAGGGGGATAAACACCGGGGAGCTGTTTTTT
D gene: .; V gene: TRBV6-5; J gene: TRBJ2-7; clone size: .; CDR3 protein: CASSYERGYYEQYF; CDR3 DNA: TGTGCCAGCAGTTACGAACGGGGATACTACGAGCAGTACTTC
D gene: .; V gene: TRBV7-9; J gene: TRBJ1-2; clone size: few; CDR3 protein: CASSQQGDGYTF; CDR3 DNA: TGTGCCAGCAGCCAGCAGGGTGATGGCTACACCTTC
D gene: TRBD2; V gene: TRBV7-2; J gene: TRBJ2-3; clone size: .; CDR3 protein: CASSLAGTSGRDTQYF; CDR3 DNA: TGTGCCAGCAGCTTAGCGGGGACTAGCGGGAGGGATACGCAGTATTTT
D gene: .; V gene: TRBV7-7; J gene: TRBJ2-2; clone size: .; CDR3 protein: CASSPHITGELFF; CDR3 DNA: TGTGCCAGCAGCCCACACATAACCGGGGAGCTGTTTTTT
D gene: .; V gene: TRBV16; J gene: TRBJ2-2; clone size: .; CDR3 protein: CASSQYGATGELFF; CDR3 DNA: TGTGCCAGCAGCCAATATGGAGCCACCGGGGAGCTGTTTTTT
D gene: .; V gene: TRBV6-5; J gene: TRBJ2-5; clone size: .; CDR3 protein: CASSTEDGQETQYF; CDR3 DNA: TGTGCCAGCAGTACCGAGGACGGTCAAGAGACCCAGTACTTC
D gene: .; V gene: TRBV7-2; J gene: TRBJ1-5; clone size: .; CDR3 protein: CASSRDESSPQHF; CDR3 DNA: TGTGCCAGCAGCCGGGATGAGAGTTCGCCCCAGCATTTT
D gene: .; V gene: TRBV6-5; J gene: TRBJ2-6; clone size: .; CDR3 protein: CASAASGANVLTF; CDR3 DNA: TGTGCCAGCGCGGCCTCTGGGGCCAACGTCCTGACTTTC
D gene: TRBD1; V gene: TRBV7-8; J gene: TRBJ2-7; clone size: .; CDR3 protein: CASSKRPGQGSHEQYF; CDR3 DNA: TGTGCCAGCAGCAAACGCCCGGGACAGGGAAGCCACGAGCAGTACTTC
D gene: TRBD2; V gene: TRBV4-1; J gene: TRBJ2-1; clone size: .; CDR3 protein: CASSPIGLAGFNEQFF; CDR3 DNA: TGCGCCAGCAGCCCAATCGGACTAGCGGGATTCAATGAGCAGTTCTTC
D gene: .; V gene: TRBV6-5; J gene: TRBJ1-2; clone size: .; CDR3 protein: CASRGGAATNYGYTF; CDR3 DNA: TGTGCCAGCAGAGGAGGGGCAGCCACTAACTATGGCTACACCTTC
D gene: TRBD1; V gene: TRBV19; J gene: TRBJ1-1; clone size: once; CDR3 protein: CASSIMGGGLRLNTEAFF; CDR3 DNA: TGTGCCAGTAGTATAATGGGAGGGGGCCTCCGATTGAACACTGAAGCTTTCTTT
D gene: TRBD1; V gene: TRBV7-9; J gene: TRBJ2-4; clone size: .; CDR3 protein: CASSSLPGQGATKNIQYF; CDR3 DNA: TGTGCCAGCAGCTCCCTCCCCGGACAGGGGGCAACCAAAAACATTCAGTACTTC
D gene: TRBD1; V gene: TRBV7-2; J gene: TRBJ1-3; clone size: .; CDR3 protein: CASSPTGTGGHTIYF; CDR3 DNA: TGTGCCAGCAGCCCAACCGGGACAGGGGGCCACACCATATATTTT
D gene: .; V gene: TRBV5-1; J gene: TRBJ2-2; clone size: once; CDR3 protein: CASSFGNTGELFF; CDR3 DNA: TGCGCCAGCAGCTTCGGGAACACCGGGGAGCTGTTTTTT
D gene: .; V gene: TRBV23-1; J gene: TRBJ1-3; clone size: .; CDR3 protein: CASSQSGNVRSGNTIYF; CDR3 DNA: TGCGCCAGCAGTCAATCGGGTAACGTCCGCTCTGGAAACACCATATATTTT
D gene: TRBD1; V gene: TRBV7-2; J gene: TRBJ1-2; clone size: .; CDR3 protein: CASSLGQAHTF; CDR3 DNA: TGTGCCAGCAGCTTGGGACAGGCTCACACCTTC
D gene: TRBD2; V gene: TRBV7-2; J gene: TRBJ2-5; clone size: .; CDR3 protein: CASSPVIAGVETQYF; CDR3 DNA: TGTGCCAGCAGCCCCGTGATAGCGGGTGTCGAGACCCAGTACTTC
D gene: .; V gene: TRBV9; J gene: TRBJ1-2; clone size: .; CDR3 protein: CASSFGREYGYTF; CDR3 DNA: TGTGCCAGCAGCTTCGGACGGGAATATGGCTACACCTTC
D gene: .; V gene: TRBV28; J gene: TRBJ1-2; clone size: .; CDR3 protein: CASSLTGTGYTF; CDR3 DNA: TGTGCCAGCAGTTTAACGGGGACGGGCTACACCTTC
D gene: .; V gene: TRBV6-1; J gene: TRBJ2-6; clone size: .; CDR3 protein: CASSESGANVLTF; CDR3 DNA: TGTGCCAGCAGTGAATCTGGGGCCAACGTCCTGACTTTC
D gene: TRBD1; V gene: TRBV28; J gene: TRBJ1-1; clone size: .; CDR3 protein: CASSLSDREEAFF; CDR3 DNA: TGTGCCAGCAGTTTATCGGACAGGGAGGAAGCTTTCTTT
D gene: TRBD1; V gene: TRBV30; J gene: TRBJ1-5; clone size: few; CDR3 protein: CAWSGTGLQPQHF; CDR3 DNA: TGTGCCTGGAGTGGGACAGGGCTTCAGCCCCAGCATTTT
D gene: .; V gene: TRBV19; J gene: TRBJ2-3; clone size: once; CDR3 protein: CASSIDKMAAGGGTDTQYF; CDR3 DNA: TGTGCCAGTAGTATAGATAAGATGGCGGCTGGCGGAGGCACAGATACGCAGTATTTT
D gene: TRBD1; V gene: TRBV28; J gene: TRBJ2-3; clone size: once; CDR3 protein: CASSPWVTGENTDTQYF; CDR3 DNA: TGTGCCAGCAGTCCGTGGGTTACAGGGGAGAACACAGATACGCAGTATTTT
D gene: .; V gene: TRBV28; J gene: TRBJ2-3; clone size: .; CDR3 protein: CAARRTREDTQYF; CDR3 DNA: TGTGCCGCGAGGAGAACTAGGGAGGATACGCAGTATTTT
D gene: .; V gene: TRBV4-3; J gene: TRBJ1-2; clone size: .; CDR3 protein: CASSQDKAENYGYTF; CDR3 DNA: TGCGCCAGCAGCCAAGATAAGGCAGAGAACTATGGCTACACCTTC
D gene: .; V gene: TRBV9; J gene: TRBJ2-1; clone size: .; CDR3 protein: CASSAPSGSSSYNEQFF; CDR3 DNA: TGTGCCAGCAGCGCCCCCTCGGGGTCGAGCTCCTACAATGAGCAGTTCTTC
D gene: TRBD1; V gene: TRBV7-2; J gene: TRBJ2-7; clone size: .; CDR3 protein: CASSRQGALDEQYF; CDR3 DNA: TGTGCCAGCAGCCGACAGGGGGCTCTGGACGAGCAGTACTTC
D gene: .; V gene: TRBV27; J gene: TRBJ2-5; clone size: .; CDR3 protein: CASSAQTGLEETQYF; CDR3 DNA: TGTGCCAGCAGTGCCCAAACAGGGCTCGAAGAGACCCAGTACTTC
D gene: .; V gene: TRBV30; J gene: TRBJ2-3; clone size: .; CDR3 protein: CAWSDRDTQYF; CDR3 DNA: TGTGCCTGGAGTGACCGAGATACGCAGTATTTT
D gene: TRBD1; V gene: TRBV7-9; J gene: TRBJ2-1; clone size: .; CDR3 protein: CASSLAQKGAYNEQFF; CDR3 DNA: TGTGCCAGCAGCTTAGCGCAAAAGGGGGCGTACAATGAGCAGTTCTTC
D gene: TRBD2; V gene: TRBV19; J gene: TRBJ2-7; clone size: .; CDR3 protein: CASSIGEGFEQYF; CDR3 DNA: TGTGCCAGTAGTATAGGGGAGGGGTTCGAGCAGTACTTC
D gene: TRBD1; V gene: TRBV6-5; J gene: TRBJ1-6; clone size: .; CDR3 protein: CASSPGRGLVSPLHF; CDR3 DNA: TGTGCCAGCAGTCCGGGCAGGGGGCTGGTGTCACCCCTCCACTTT
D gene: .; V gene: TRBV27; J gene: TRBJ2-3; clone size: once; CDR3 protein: CASSWIRPGPSDTDTQYF; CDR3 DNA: TGTGCCAGCAGTTGGATCCGCCCCGGGCCCTCAGACACAGATACGCAGTATTTT
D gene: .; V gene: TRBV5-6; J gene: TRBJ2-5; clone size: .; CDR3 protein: CASSGTGTPQETQYF; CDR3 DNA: TGTGCCAGCAGCGGAACCGGGACACCTCAAGAGACCCAGTACTTC
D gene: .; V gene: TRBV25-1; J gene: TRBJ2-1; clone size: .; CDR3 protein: CASSELGVLYNEQFF; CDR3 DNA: TGTGCCAGCAGTGAATTAGGGGTCCTCTACAATGAGCAGTTCTTC
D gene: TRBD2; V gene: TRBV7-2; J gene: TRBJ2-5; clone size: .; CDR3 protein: CASSLLALAGGGETQYF; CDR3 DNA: TGTGCCAGCAGCTTACTCGCCCTAGCGGGGGGGGGAGAGACCCAGTACTTC
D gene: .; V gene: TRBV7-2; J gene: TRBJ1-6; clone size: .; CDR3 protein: CASRFGRANSPLHF; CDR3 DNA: TGTGCCAGCAGATTTGGCAGGGCTAATTCACCCCTCCACTTT
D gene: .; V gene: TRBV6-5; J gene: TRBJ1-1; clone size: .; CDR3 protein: CASRRATGTEAFF; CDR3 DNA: TGTGCCAGCAGGCGCGCAACAGGGACTGAAGCTTTCTTT
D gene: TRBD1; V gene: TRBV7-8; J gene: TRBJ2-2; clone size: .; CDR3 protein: CASSLQGVANTGELFF; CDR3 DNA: TGTGCCAGCAGCCTTCAGGGGGTCGCGAACACCGGGGAGCTGTTTTTT
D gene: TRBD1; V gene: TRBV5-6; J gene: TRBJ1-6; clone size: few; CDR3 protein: CASKGQGSSPLHF; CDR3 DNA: TGTGCCAGCAAGGGACAGGGAAGTTCACCCCTCCACTTT